The 30 T cell receptor beta chains below were found in one sample sequenced in a study of T cell responses to AZD1222 COVID-19 vaccine. Assay: immunoSEQ multiplex PCR; the TCRdb copy retains only in-frame clones and omits some. The sample lists 100,000 to 150,000 clones, about 94% seen once, with approximately 7% in the top ten. Specimen: peripheral blood, collected on day 0 of AZD1222 vaccination. The receptors were gathered from an adult in good health.

The chain couples TRBV19 to TRBJ2-7; 14 bases agree with TRBD2. J gave up 6 bases and V 4 bases, and 8 bases lay outside the gene matches. The CDR3 has 16 amino acids. The germline gives CDR1 LNHDA, CDR2 SQIVND (reference sequence). DNA for the CDR3: TGTGCCAGTAGTACCGCCTCGGGACTAGCGGGAGTCGAGCAGTACTTC. Its protein product is CASSTASGLAGVEQYF.

The chain employs TRBV28 and TRBJ2-5; tentative D call: TRBD2 (6 bases). Germline CDR1 reads MDHEN; CDR2 reads SYDVKM. V lost 3 bases and J 6 bases, leaving 14 bases between the germline ends. This CDR3 spans 14 amino acids. The CDR3: CASSLAGWGKTQYF. CDR3 nucleotides: TGTGCCAGCAGTTTGGCGGGGTGGGGGAAGACCCAGTACTTC.

The CDR3: CSVEEFNRGEKLFF. The CDR3 DNA is TGCAGCGTTGAAGAGTTTAACAGGGGTGAAAAACTGTTTTTT. The chain has TRBV29-1 and TRBJ1-4; 7 nucleotides line up with TRBD1. CDR1 is SQVTM and CDR2 is ANQGSEA in the germline V gene. After removal of 0 bases from V and 7 bases from J, the junction contained 5 bases not matched to a gene. The CDR3 is 14 residues long.

V and J are TRBV9 and TRBJ2-1; no clear D gene. Between the trimmed V and J ends, which lost 0 bases and 8 bases, there was a span of 9 bases. CDR1 is SGDLS and CDR2 is YYNGEE in the germline V gene. The CDR3 totals 13 residues. This CDR3 is CASSVVLGHEQFF. The DNA of the CDR3 is TGTGCCAGCAGCGTAGTGCTAGGCCATGAGCAGTTCTTC.

The genes are TRBV3-1 (or the pseudogene TRBV3-2) and TRBJ1-2; D gene ambiguous. The CDR3 sequence is 15 residues long. Germline V lookup: CDR1 LGHDT, CDR2 YNNKEL (reference sequence). Trimming stripped 0 bases from V and 7 bases from J, with 15 bases between. The CDR3 reads CASSQDLAPSGGYTF. The CDR3 bases are TGTGCCAGCAGCCAAGATTTGGCACCAAGCGGTGGCTACACCTTC.

The chain has TRBV6-1 and TRBJ1-2, with D possibly being TRBD1 (5 bases). V dropped 1 base and J dropped 3 bases, with 12 bases sitting between them. The CDR3 is made up of 15 amino acids. Looked up from germline, CDR1 is MNHNS and CDR2 is SASEGT. The CDR3 here is CASSEGGARDYGYTF. The CDR3 DNA sequence: TGTGCCAGCAGTGAAGGAGGGGCCCGGGACTATGGCTACACCTTC.

The CDR3 is CASSSRTGVEGAFF. Written as DNA, the CDR3 is TGCGCCAGCAGCTCCCGGACAGGGGTAGAAGGAGCTTTCTTT. The V call is TRBV5-1, the J call TRBJ1-1, with TRBD1 identical over 9 bases. CDR1 is SGHRS, CDR2 YFSETQ, per germline. CDR3 length equals 14 residues. The V gene end was trimmed by 3 bases and the J gene end by 10 bases; junction bases not matched to a gene: 10. The full variable domain, with the rest looked up from reference TRBV5-1 and TRBJ1-1, is KAGVTQTPRYLIKTRGQQVTLSCSPISGHRSVSWYQQTPGQGLQFLFEYFSETQRNKGNFPGRFSGRQFSNSRSEMNVSTLELGDSALYLCASSSRTGVEGAFFGQGTRLTVV.

The chain joins TRBV15 to TRBJ2-2, with 13 bases matching TRBD2. This CDR3 spans 18 amino acids. Germline CDR1 and CDR2: LNHNV and YYDKDF (reference sequence). The junction had 6 bases not matched to a gene; V was cut back by 0 bases and J by 5 bases. The CDR3 nucleotides read TGTGCCACCAGCAGAGAGAGACTAGCGGGAGGTCGAACCGGGGAGCTGTTTTTT. Translation: CATSRERLAGGRTGELFF.

The genes are TRBV19 and TRBJ1-3; D uncertain. CDR1 and CDR2 (germline): LNHDA, SQIVND (reference sequence). This CDR3 has 17 residues. The germline V and J ends were trimmed by 2 bases and 1 base, with 15 bases remaining between them. CDR3 nucleotide sequence: TGTGCCAGTAGTATATTCACACCGGCGGGGTCTGGAAACACCATATATTTT. Its translation is CASSIFTPAGSGNTIYF.

This clone is a singleton in its sample. The rearrangement joins TRBV2 to TRBJ2-1, with TRBD1 as a possible D gene (6 bases). There are 10 residues in the CDR3. Trimming took off 5 bases at V and 10 bases at J, with 6 bases between the two ends. CDR1 is SNHLY and CDR2 is FYNNEI in the germline V gene. This CDR3 is CASSTGEQFF. DNA of the CDR3: TGTGCCAGCAGTACAGGGGAGCAGTTCTTC.

This chain uses TRBV7-8 with TRBJ1-6; no reliable D call. With 3 bases removed from V and 5 bases from J, the gap between germline ends came to 14 bases. Germline CDR1 SGHVS, CDR2 FQNEAQ. This CDR3 region has 16 residues. Here the CDR3 DNA reads TGTGCCAGCAGCTTTCGTTTACAGCTAGATAATTCACCCCTCCACTTT. Amino acid sequence: CASSFRLQLDNSPLHF.

The V and J genes are TRBV15 and TRBJ2-3, with 11 bases aligning to TRBD2. J lost 4 bases, V lost 2 bases, and 5 bases had no gene match. There are 16 residues in the CDR3. CDR1 and CDR2 (germline): LNHNV, YYDKDF (reference sequence). CDR3 bases: TGTGCCACCAGCAGATTGATAGCGGGAGGGCCAGATACGCAGTATTTT. It specifies CATSRLIAGGPDTQYF.

This clone was detected a few times. V gene TRBV7-8 combines with J gene TRBJ1-5, with D possibly being TRBD1 (5 bases). The CDR3 runs to 14 residues. Germline V CDR1 and CDR2: SGHVS, FQNEAQ. V was trimmed by 5 bases and J by 3 bases, leaving 11 bases between them. This chain's CDR3 is CASSPGHNNQPQHF. The CDR3 nucleotides are TGTGCCAGCAGCCCTGGACATAACAATCAGCCCCAGCATTTT.

The chain recombines TRBV28 with TRBJ1-5, with D hard to call. CDR3 size: 18 residues. V was cut by 3 bases and J by 1 base, with 19 bases left in between. CDR1 is MDHEN and CDR2 is SYDVKM in the germline V gene. CDR3 coding DNA: TGTGCCAGCAGTTTCGGACTTCCTCGGGGTTTCAGCAATCAGCCCCAGCATTTT. Encoded protein: CASSFGLPRGFSNQPQHF. Based on the CDR3 plus reference TRBV28 and TRBJ1-5, the full variable domain is DVKVTQSSRYLVKRTGEKVFLECVQDMDHENMFWYRQDPGLGLRLIYFSYDVKMKEKGDIPEGYSVSREKKERFSLILESASTNQTSMYLCASSFGLPRGFSNQPQHFGDGTRLSIL.

The chain couples TRBV5-1 to TRBJ2-2, with D possibly being TRBD1 or TRBD2 (6 bases each). This CDR3 spans 16 amino acids. The germline V gene has CDR1 SGHRS and CDR2 YFSETQ. Deletions cut 4 bases from V and 7 bases from J, with 20 bases between. The CDR3, as DNA: TGCGCCAGCAGCCCCAGTGGGGGCGGGAAAGGCGGGGAGCTGTTTTTT. Translated, it gives CASSPSGGGKGGELFF.

The V call is TRBV21-1, the J call TRBJ1-1. TRBV21-1 is deemed a pseudogene. This CDR3 comprises 16 residues. The CDR3 protein is CASSNGGLRERTEAFF. The CDR3 DNA reads TGTGCCAGCAGCAACGGTGGCCTTCGGGAGAGGACTGAAGCTTTCTTT.

The V and J genes are TRBV4-3 and TRBJ2-3; D call uncertain. This CDR3 is 14 amino acids long. Germline loops: CDR1 LGHNA, CDR2 YSLEER. The germline V and J ends were trimmed by 3 bases and 0 bases, with 7 bases remaining between them. This CDR3 reads CASSQSYSTDTQYF. The CDR3 DNA sequence: TGCGCCAGCAGCCAGAGCTATAGCACAGATACGCAGTATTTT.

CDR3 sequence: CASSVALAGGGSEQFF. The DNA for the CDR3 is TGTGCCAGCAGCGTAGCCCTAGCGGGAGGTGGAAGTGAGCAGTTCTTC. The V call is TRBV9, the J call TRBJ2-1, with 11 bases identical to TRBD2. The V and J ends lost 0 bases and 9 bases, in that order; junction bases with no gene match: 8. The CDR3 totals 16 residues. Germline lookup yields CDR1 SGDLS and CDR2 YYNGEE.

The chain couples TRBV7-9 to TRBJ1-1, with D tentatively TRBD1 (5 bases). Germline CDR1 reads SEHNR; CDR2 reads FQNEAQ (reference sequence). V was trimmed by 1 base and J by 1 base, leaving 7 bases between them. The CDR3 totals 14 residues. As DNA, the CDR3 is TGTGCCAGCAGCTTAGGGGGGAGGAACACTGAAGCTTTCTTT. It codes for CASSLGGRNTEAFF. Variable domain in full (rest from reference TRBV7-9 and TRBJ1-1): DTGVSQNPRHKITKRGQNVTFRCDPISEHNRLYWYRQTLGQGPEFLTYFQNEAQLEKSRLLSDRFSAERPKGSFSTLEIQRTEQGDSAMYLCASSLGGRNTEAFFGQGTRLTVV.

Only one count was recorded for this clone. The J gene is TRBJ2-5, the V gene TRBV6-6, with D possibly TRBD2 on 5 matching bases. V lost 0 bases, J lost 1 base, and 12 bases lay in between. The germline CDR1 and CDR2 sequences are MNHNY and SVGAGI (reference sequence). This CDR3 spans 16 amino acids. CDR3 amino acids: CASSYSNPAVQETQYF. In DNA, the CDR3 is TGTGCCAGCAGTTACTCGAACCCAGCGGTCCAAGAGACCCAGTACTTC.

The chain combines TRBV4-2 with TRBJ2-3; 10 nucleotides match TRBD2. V trimming: 4 bases; J trimming: 5 bases; junction bases outside the gene matches: 6. The CDR3 is made up of 15 amino acids. Germline V gene data show CDR1 as LGHNA and CDR2 as YNFKEQ. The CDR3 here is CASSPLAGVGDTQYF. CDR3 DNA: TGTGCCAGCAGCCCCCTAGCGGGAGTGGGAGATACGCAGTATTTT.

The rearrangement links TRBV7-9 to TRBJ2-7, with D maybe TRBD2 (5 bases). This CDR3 is built from 16 residues. Per germline, CDR1 SEHNR and CDR2 FQNEAQ (reference sequence). Trimming removed 2 bases at V and 1 base at J, with 15 bases between. The CDR3 spells CASSLILPGVSYEQYF. CDR3 DNA sequence: TGTGCCAGCAGCTTAATTTTACCCGGGGTGTCCTACGAGCAGTACTTC.

This chain joins TRBV5-1 and TRBJ2-5; 11 nucleotides match TRBD2. Germline assignment: CDR1 SGHRS and CDR2 YFSETQ. V was clipped by 0 bases and J by 6 bases; unmatched bases: 4. The CDR3 is 15 residues long. The CDR3 loop is CASSLDTSGRKTQYF. In nucleotides, the CDR3 is TGCGCCAGCAGCTTGGATACTAGCGGGAGAAAGACCCAGTACTTC.

V is TRBV4-1 and J is TRBJ2-2; the D is unclear. V gave up 3 bases and J gave up 2 bases, with 16 bases separating them. Germline assignment: CDR1 MGHRA and CDR2 YSYEKL. The CDR3 length is 17 residues. The CDR3 nucleotides read TGCGCCAGCAGCCATCGAGATCCCGAGACAAACACCGGGGAGCTGTTTTTT. This codes for CASSHRDPETNTGELFF.

The chain carries TRBV7-9 and TRBJ2-2, with 13 bases aligning to TRBD2. The CDR3 runs 16 residues. Germline assignment: CDR1 SEHNR and CDR2 FQNEAQ (reference sequence). J lost 7 bases, V lost 5 bases, and 7 bases had no gene match. CDR3 loop: CASSGGLAGEVGELFF. The CDR3 coding sequence is TGTGCCAGCAGCGGAGGACTAGCGGGAGAGGTCGGGGAGCTGTTTTTT.

The genes are TRBV24-1 and TRBJ2-3, with D unresolved. CDR1 and CDR2 (germline): KGHDR, SFDVKD. V was pared by 5 bases and J by 2 bases, with 7 bases between. The CDR3 sequence is 13 residues long. The CDR3 DNA sequence: TGTGCCACCAGTGGAGGAAACACAGATACGCAGTATTTT. This translates into CATSGGNTDTQYF.

V gene TRBV28 combines with J gene TRBJ2-1; either TRBD1 or TRBD2 may fit D (5 bases each). Between the trimmed V and J ends, which lost 2 bases and 0 bases, there was a span of 11 bases. CDR3 size: 16 residues. The germline V gene encodes CDR1 MDHEN and CDR2 SYDVKM. The CDR3 nucleotides are TGTGCCAGCAGTTTAGGGACGGAACACTCCTACAATGAGCAGTTCTTC. This codes for CASSLGTEHSYNEQFF.

The chain employs TRBV4-2 and TRBJ1-5; a weak D match, TRBD1 (6 bases). Per the germline V gene, CDR1 is LGHNA and CDR2 is YNFKEQ. V lost 4 bases and J lost 3, with 13 bases in between. The CDR3 runs to 15 residues. The CDR3 DNA reads TGTGCCAGCAGCCCTAGCGCAGGGGACAATCAGCCCCAGCATTTT. It translates to CASSPSAGDNQPQHF.

This clone occurred once. This chain connects TRBV3-1 (or the pseudogene TRBV3-2) to TRBJ1-5; no clear D gene. V was trimmed by 1 base and J by 9 bases, leaving 10 bases between them. The germline V gene encodes CDR1 LGHDT and CDR2 YNNKEL (reference sequence). This CDR3 is 13 amino acids long. The CDR3 here is CASSQGPRGPQHF. Here the CDR3 DNA reads TGTGCCAGCAGCCAAGGCCCACGCGGGCCCCAGCATTTT.

The chain combines TRBV14 with TRBJ1-2, with a possible D match to TRBD1 (5 bases). There are 15 residues in the CDR3. The V gene's germline CDR1 is SGHDN and CDR2 FVKESK. Trimming removed 0 bases at V and 7 bases at J, with 15 bases between. The CDR3 DNA reads TGTGCCAGCAGCCAAGACCCTCTTAGGGGCGTTGGCTACACCTTC. Translation: CASSQDPLRGVGYTF. Variable domain in full (rest from reference TRBV14 and TRBJ1-2): EAGVTQFPSHSVIEKGQTVTLRCDPISGHDNLYWYRRVMGKEIKFLLHFVKESKQDESGMPNNRFLAERTGGTYSTLKVQPAELEDSGVYFCASSQDPLRGVGYTFGSGTRLTVV.